These 4 T cell receptor beta chains originate from one sample sequenced in a study of shared clonotypes between healthy human individuals. Profiled with immunoSEQ multiplex PCR; TCRdb holds only in-frame clones, not every one. The sample has about 340,000 clones, about 73% seen once. The sample consisted of memory CD4+ T cells sorted from blood. Described subset: CD45RA-negative fraction. Receptor source: a man under 40 in good health.

The chain is built from TRBV6-1 and TRBJ1-4, with 9 bases lining up with TRBD1. The germline V gene encodes CDR1 MNHNS and CDR2 SASEGT. J gave up 6 bases and V 1 base, and 3 bases lay outside the gene matches. This CDR3 spans 15 amino acids. CDR3 coding DNA: TGTGCCAGCAGTGAAGTATGGACAGGGGATGAAAAACTGTTTTTT. Amino acids: CASSEVWTGDEKLFF.

Notes on this clone: One end of the junction varies from germline; a read error may be responsible. The J gene is TRBJ2-1, the V gene TRBV11-2, with 11 bases aligning to TRBD2. The CDR3 has 15 amino acids. CDR1 and CDR2 from the germline V gene are SGHAT and FQNNGV. This CDR3 is CASTLAGGKYNEQFF. DNA for the CDR3: TGTGCCAGCACCTTAGCGGGAGGGAAATACAATGAGCAGTTCTTC.

The gene calls are TRBV28 and TRBJ2-1; D ambiguous. Per germline, CDR1 MDHEN and CDR2 SYDVKM. Trimming removed 6 bases from V and 10 bases from J, with 19 bases in between. The CDR3 totals 14 residues. Here the CDR3 DNA reads TGTGCCAGCAGGCCGCCCCTTTCGTCGTACGAGCAGTTCTTC. Translation gives CASRPPLSSYEQFF.

The chain has TRBV10-3 and TRBJ2-7; 7 nucleotides match TRBD1. This CDR3 is 17 amino acids long. V lost 2 bases and J lost 0; bases outside the gene matches: 10. The V gene's germline CDR1 is ENHRY and CDR2 SYGVKD. The CDR3 bases are TGTGCCATCAGTGAGACATTACCGGGACAGAGCTCCTACGAGCAGTACTTC. It translates to CAISETLPGQSSYEQYF.